This T cell receptor beta chain is from a study of blood T cell repertoires in COVID-19. Study in general: In each case, the material was cDNA or gDNA derived from T cells, B-cell-depleted T cells, or PBMCs.

The method was immunoSEQ multiplex PCR; TCRdb's version includes in-frame clones alone and lacks a portion of them. Seen here are fewer than 200,000 clones, about four fifths observed once, and the top ten hold approximately 7.7%. Sequencing was done on a sample of peripheral blood. The sequence came from a woman in her sixties with COVID-19, enrolled during active disease.

This CDR3 is CATSRGLAYEQYV. In DNA form, the CDR3 reads TGTGCCACCAGCAGGGGACTAGCCTACGAGCAGTACGTC. The J gene is TRBJ2-7, the V gene TRBV15; 8 positions match TRBD2. After removal of 3 bases from V and 2 bases from J, the junction contained 0 bases not matched to a gene. Germline-derived CDR1 and CDR2 are LNHNV and YYDKDF (reference sequence). The CDR3 is 13 amino acids.